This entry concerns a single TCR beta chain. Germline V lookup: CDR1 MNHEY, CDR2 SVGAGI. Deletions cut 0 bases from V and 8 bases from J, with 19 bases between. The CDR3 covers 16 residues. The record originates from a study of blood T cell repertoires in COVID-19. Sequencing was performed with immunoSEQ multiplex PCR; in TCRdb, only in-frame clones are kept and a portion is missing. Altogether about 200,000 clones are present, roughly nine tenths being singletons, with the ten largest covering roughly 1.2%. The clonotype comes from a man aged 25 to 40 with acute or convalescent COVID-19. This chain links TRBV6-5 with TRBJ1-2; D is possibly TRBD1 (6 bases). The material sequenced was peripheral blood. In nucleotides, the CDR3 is TGTGCCAGCAGTTACTCGGGCAGGGGCGCCCTTCCGGGCTACACCTTC. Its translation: CASSYSGRGALPGYTF.